This TCR beta chain was found in a study of CD8+CD57+ T cells in acquired aplastic anemia. Concerning this clonotype itself: Its antigen is as yet unknown.

TCR beta VDJ combinations and CDR3 sequences were profiled from genomic DNA. One entry per CDR3 protein, called by TCRdb with MiXCR from the reads. The sample includes some 190,000 distinct CDR3 sequences, less than 55% of them seen just once. Overall study results and limits: Researchers report that fewer than 35 CD8+ CDR3 sequences appeared in both patients and controls.

Trimming left V 8 bases short and J 4 bases short, with 9 bases between. CDR3 size: 12 residues. The clonotype was recovered from a human donor in good health. This chain joins TRBV6-7 and TRBJ2-1; the D gene could be TRBD1 or TRBD2 (5 bases each). TRBV6-7 is an ORF; its function is uncertain. Sequencing was carried out using sorted CD4+, CD8+, or CD8+CD57+ T cells (not recorded which) from PBMCs. The CDR3 region is CASQGGYNEQFF. As DNA, the CDR3 is TGTGCCAGCCAGGGCGGGTACAATGAGCAGTTCTTC.